The source of this T cell receptor (beta chain) is a study of blood T cell repertoires in COVID-19. As handled by the study authors: How many nucleated cells were present was estimated from reference gene primer amplification. The assay was immunoSEQ multiplex PCR, and TCRdb's table has in-frame clones only and misses some. The V and J calls and the clone size are those of that table, but D and trimming were determined from the DNA. This sample has hundreds of thousands of clones, with around 88% found just once. This TCR derives from a woman under 40 who had recovered from COVID-19. The sequenced sample was peripheral blood.

This chain's CDR3 is CASSFGGGFVGELFF. CDR3 coding DNA: TGCGCCAGCAGCTTTGGCGGGGGGTTCGTCGGGGAGCTGTTTTTT. This chain joins TRBV5-1 and TRBJ2-2; 8 bases match TRBD2. The CDR3 totals 15 residues. The V gene's germline CDR1 is SGHRS and CDR2 YFSETQ. Losses at the gene ends were 2 bases for V and 7 bases for J; bases not matched to a gene: 7.